This is a list of T cell receptor beta chains from one sample in a study of blood T cell repertoires in COVID-19. This table comes from immunoSEQ multiplex PCR, and its TCRdb copy is limited to in-frame clones, with some not included. The sample lists roughly 80,000 clones; around 91% were seen once. Sequencing was done on a sample of peripheral blood. Receptors were obtained from a woman between 50 and 59 years old in a cohort sampled during active COVID-19. The CDR3 runs from the conserved cysteine through the conserved F or W. The D gene is left open where the match is weak. Clone size is given for some rows only: seen once, a few or many times, or a class if the clone is expanded.

>TRBJ1-2|.|.|TRBV6-5
CASQPGGNYGYTF
TGTGCCAGCCAACCCGGGGGAAACTATGGCTACACCTTC
>TRBJ1-1|.|.|TRBV27
CASSPRLNTEAFF
TGTGCCAGCAGTCCCCGGTTGAACACTGAAGCTTTCTTT
>TRBJ2-2|.|.|TRBV10-3
CAINGVGRKDTGELFF
TGTGCCATCAATGGTGTTGGGAGAAAGGACACCGGGGAGCTGTTTTTT
>TRBJ2-5|TRBD2|.|TRBV28
CASSLGRGLAGDEETQYF
TGTGCCAGCAGTTTGGGGAGGGGGCTAGCGGGAGACGAAGAGACCCAGTACTTC
>TRBJ2-5|TRBD2|.|TRBV2
CASSASSGGETQYF
TGTGCCAGCAGTGCTAGTAGCGGGGGGGAGACCCAGTACTTC
>TRBJ2-3|.|once|TRBV12-3/TRBV12-4
CASSRGTDTQYF
TGTGCCAGCAGCCGGGGAACGGATACGCAGTATTTT
>TRBJ2-2|TRBD1|.|TRBV7-3
CASSSRQGVTGELFF
TGTGCCAGCAGCTCTAGACAGGGGGTGACCGGGGAGCTGTTTTTT
>TRBJ2-1|TRBD2|.|TRBV6-2/TRBV6-3
CASSFLVSGRTSYNEQFF
TGTGCCAGCAGTTTTCTGGTTAGCGGGAGGACATCCTACAATGAGCAGTTCTTC
>TRBJ1-2|.|.|TRBV10-3
CAISNLPPGSPNSNYGYTF
TGTGCCATCAGTAACCTTCCCCCGGGAAGCCCGAATTCTAACTATGGCTACACCTTC
>TRBJ2-1|.|few|TRBV11-2
CASSRKGGWGDRIYNEQFF
TGTGCCAGCAGCCGAAAGGGTGGTTGGGGGGATCGCATCTACAATGAGCAGTTCTTC
>TRBJ2-3|TRBD2|.|TRBV30
CAWSPKRGGSSTDTQYF
TGTGCCTGGAGTCCAAAGCGGGGGGGATCTAGCACAGATACGCAGTATTTT
>TRBJ1-6|.|.|TRBV28
CASSLLAGRIPLHF
TGTGCCAGCAGTTTATTGGCAGGCCGGATACCCCTCCACTTT
>TRBJ2-1|.|.|TRBV11-2
CASSLRRSSYNEQFF
TGTGCCAGCAGCCTACGAAGAAGCTCCTACAATGAGCAGTTCTTC
>TRBJ1-2|.|.|TRBV6-5
CASSYSRRDYGYTF
TGTGCCAGCAGTTACTCTAGACGGGACTATGGCTACACCTTC
>TRBJ2-1|TRBD2|.|TRBV20-1
CSASVPGLAENEQFF
TGCAGTGCTAGTGTACCGGGACTAGCGGAAAATGAGCAGTTCTTC
>TRBJ1-5|TRBD1|.|TRBV2
CASSGQGDNQPQHF
TGTGCCAGCAGTGGACAGGGGGACAATCAGCCCCAGCATTTT
>TRBJ2-6|.|.|TRBV7-8
CASRVGGSGANVLTF
TGTGCCAGCAGAGTGGGGGGCTCTGGGGCCAACGTCCTGACTTTC
>TRBJ1-1|TRBD1|.|TRBV4-1
CASSQPRGTGLVNTEAFF
TGCGCCAGCAGCCAACCAAGGGGGACAGGGCTGGTGAACACTGAAGCTTTCTTT
>TRBJ1-5|.|.|TRBV6-1
CASSDQGGFQPQHF
TGTGCCAGCAGTGACCAGGGAGGATTCCAGCCCCAGCATTTT
>TRBJ2-1|TRBD2|.|TRBV5-1
CASSFMPAGGYNEQFF
TGCGCCAGCAGCTTTATGCCGGCGGGAGGGTACAATGAGCAGTTCTTC
>TRBJ2-2|TRBD1|.|TRBV28
CASKDRGFRGELFF
TGTGCCAGCAAGGACAGGGGGTTCCGAGGGGAGCTGTTTTTT
>TRBJ1-2|.|.|TRBV30
CAWKAGLHYGYTF
TGTGCCTGGAAAGCGGGGCTTCACTATGGCTACACCTTC
>TRBJ1-2|.|.|TRBV5-1
CASSFGAGLGNGYTF
TGCGCCAGCAGCTTTGGGGCAGGCCTAGGGAATGGCTACACCTTC
>TRBJ2-2|TRBD1|.|TRBV2
CASRWGQGNTGELFF
TGTGCCAGCAGATGGGGACAGGGGAACACCGGGGAGCTGTTTTTT
>TRBJ2-2|TRBD1|.|TRBV7-8
CASSLRDRFTGELFF
TGTGCCAGCAGCCTCCGGGACAGGTTCACCGGGGAGCTGTTTTTT